This T cell receptor beta chain was obtained from a study of response to subunit inactivated influenza vaccine listed by TCRdb under 2018. With respect to the entire study: Deep quantitative profiling of the T cell receptor repertoire was used in the study to follow responses to a trivalent subunit inactivated influenza vaccine.

The library was prepared using RT-PCR. Instrument used: Illumina HiSeq 2500. TCRdb cleaned the public reads at Q25 with fastp, built clones with MiXCR and kept in-frame beta chains. Every entry covers one CDR3 protein and lists the most common genes and DNA from its rows. The sample yields about 700,000 distinct CDR3 sequences; 12% to 15% were counted once. Clones ranked in the top ten supply 7.5% to 8% of the sample. Overall results and qualifications from the work: According to the authors, only a limited number of new T cells may be recruited by each seasonal influenza vaccination.

Notes on this clonotype: What antigen it recognizes has not been identified. Base qualities are not recorded, but no much larger clone differs from it by a single base.

CDR1 is given as MNHEY and CDR2 as SMNVEV, both from the germline V gene (reference sequence). From the cysteine up to the phenylalanine, the CDR3 has a length of 16 residues. Only CDR3 DNA is held: 48 bases, read in frame from base 1. The germline V end is reduced by 6 bases and the J end by 3 bases; junction bases left unmatched: 12. The input for sequencing was PBMCs from blood, taken approximately 15 days before vaccination. The chain is encoded by TRBV27 joined to TRBJ2-7; 9 bases in the middle match TRBD1. This receptor was identified in a man aged 45-65 years who received an inactivated influenza vaccine. Donor details come from another sample of the same person, matched by shared clones. The base sequence is TGTGCCAGCAGGGGGCTGGGGACAGGGTATATCTACGAGCAGTACTTC. This translates into CASRGLGTGYIYEQYF.